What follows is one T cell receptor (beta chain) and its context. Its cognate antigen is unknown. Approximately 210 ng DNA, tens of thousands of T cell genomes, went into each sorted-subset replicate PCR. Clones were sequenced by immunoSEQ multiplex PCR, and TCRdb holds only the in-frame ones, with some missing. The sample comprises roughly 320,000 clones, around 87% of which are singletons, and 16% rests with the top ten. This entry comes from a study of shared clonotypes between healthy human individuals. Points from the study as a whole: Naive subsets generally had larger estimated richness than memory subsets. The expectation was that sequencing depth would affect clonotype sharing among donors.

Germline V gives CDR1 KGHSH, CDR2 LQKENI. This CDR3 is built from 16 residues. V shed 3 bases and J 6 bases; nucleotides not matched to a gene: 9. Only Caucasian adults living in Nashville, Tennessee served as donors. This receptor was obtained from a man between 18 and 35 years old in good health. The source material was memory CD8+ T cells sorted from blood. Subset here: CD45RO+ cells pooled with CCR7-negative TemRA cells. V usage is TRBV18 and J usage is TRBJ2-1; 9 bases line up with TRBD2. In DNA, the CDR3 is TGTGCCAGCTCACCGGGGCGGGAGGGCCCTACCAATGAGCAGTTCTTC. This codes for CASSPGREGPTNEQFF.